The sequence of this TCR beta chain was determined in a study of control samples from healthy donors and cancer patients. Measured with immunoSEQ multiplex PCR; TCRdb has only the in-frame clones, and not every one. The profile shows roughly 120,000 clones, approximately 90% of them singletons. This CDR3 has 14 residues. V dropped 7 bases and J dropped 6 bases, with 18 bases sitting between them. Germline CDR1 reads ENHRY; CDR2 reads SYGVKD. The origin of this receptor is a woman aged 45-60 years in good health. The source material was blood. V gene TRBV10-3 combines with J gene TRBJ1-2; tentatively, D is TRBD1 (6 bases). Written as DNA, the CDR3 is TGTGCCATCAAGGCCCGGGACACCACGGATGGCTACACCTTC. It yields the protein CAIKARDTTDGYTF.